This T cell receptor (beta chain) originates from a study of identifying expanded T cells in peripheral blood. Study findings and constraints: Roughly two-week clone count variance significantly increased as total template count grew.

In the case of this clone: Its cognate antigen is unknown.

Sequencing used immunoSEQ multiplex PCR; TCRdb keeps in-frame clones, though not all of them. The sample yields around 120,000 clones, 65% to 90% seen once. Per germline, CDR1 MGHRA and CDR2 YSYEKL. The J segment lost 7 bases and the V segment lost 6 bases, leaving 8 bases of the junction unmatched. The CDR3 spans 14 residues. Input material: blood. This sequence was found in a person aged 18 to 75 in good health. V and J are TRBV4-1 and TRBJ1-4, with 7 nucleotides matching TRBD1. The CDR3 nucleotides read TGCGCCAGCAGTCTCGACAGGGCGAGTGAAAAACTGTTTTTT. It codes for CASSLDRASEKLFF.